The text below deals with one T cell receptor (beta chain). This specimen comes from a study of blood T cell repertoires in COVID-19. Study in general: Material from acute and convalescent COVID-19 was sourced from the United States, Italy and Spain. Nucleic acid was either cDNA or gDNA, and it came from T cells, B-cell-depleted T cells, or PBMCs.

The CDR3 is 16 residues long. The germline gives CDR1 LNHDA, CDR2 SQIVND (reference sequence). With 6 bases clipped from V and 8 bases from J, the junction kept 15 bases outside the gene matches. Methods used by the authors: Amplified reference gene primers provided the basis for estimating nucleated cell counts. The repertoire was sequenced with immunoSEQ multiplex PCR; TCRdb's copy has only in-frame clones and lacks some. Clonal size and the V and J genes are those of that table, whereas D and trimming came from the DNA. The top ten clones hold more than 9% of a sample with 200,000 to 250,000 clones, about 82% of them seen once.

The sample consisted of peripheral blood. V and J are TRBV19 and TRBJ1-4; 7 bases fit TRBD1. The origin of this receptor is an elderly woman with acute or convalescent COVID-19. CDR3 DNA: TGTGCCAGTAGCGTAATAGAGGGGGCCAAAAAGGAAAAACTGTTTTTT. It yields the protein CASSVIEGAKKEKLFF.